Listed below are T cell receptor beta chains from one sample, sequenced in a study of cytomegalovirus exposure and HLA in healthy donors. Data came from immunoSEQ multiplex PCR; TCRdb stores just in-frame clones and leaves some out. This sample carries fewer than 250,000 clones, about 87% of them seen once, and the ten largest clones take less than 3%. The sample consisted of PBMCs. Every receptor here comes from a young man in good health and CMV-seronegative. The CDR3 runs from the conserved cysteine through the conserved F or W. D genes are given only for firm matches. The size of a clone is reported for some rows only, either as once, few or many, or as a class for expanded clones.

v_call,d_call,j_call,clone_size,cdr3_nt,cdr3_aa
TRBV6-5,.,TRBJ1-3,once,TGTGCCAGCAGGAGTGAAGACTTCTCTGGAAACACCATATATTTT,CASRSEDFSGNTIYF
TRBV28,TRBD2,TRBJ2-7,.,TGTGCCAGCAGTCTCGGGACTAGCGGGTCCTACGAGCAGTACTTC,CASSLGTSGSYEQYF
TRBV4-3,.,TRBJ2-3,.,TGCGCCAGCAGCCAAGAGCGGAGGAGCACAGATACGCAGTATTTT,CASSQERRSTDTQYF
TRBV6-1,.,TRBJ1-1,.,TGTGCCAGTTCTCAACAGGGTGGGAACACTGAAGCTTTCTTT,CASSQQGGNTEAFF
TRBV5-6,.,TRBJ2-2,.,TGTGCCAGCAGAGGGGGTCCCGGGGAGCTGTTTTTT,CASRGGPGELFF
TRBV4-1,.,TRBJ2-1,.,TGCGCCAGCAGCCAAGTCAGGTCCGAATTCTGGCAGTTCTTC,CASSQVRSEFWQFF
TRBV19,.,TRBJ1-2,.,TGTGCCAGTAGTATAGACAAGAACATTCCTAACTATGGCTACACCTTC,CASSIDKNIPNYGYTF
TRBV19,.,TRBJ2-7,once,TGTGCCAGTAGTGCGAGGAGAAGCTCCTACGAGCAGTACTTC,CASSARRSSYEQYF
TRBV27,TRBD1,TRBJ2-5,.,TGTGCCAGCAGGAGGGACAGGGAAGAGACCCAGTACTTC,CASRRDREETQYF
TRBV30,TRBD1,TRBJ1-5,once,TGTGCCTGGAGACCCGACAGGGACGGCAATCAGCCCCAGCATTTT,CAWRPDRDGNQPQHF
TRBV18,.,TRBJ2-7,.,TGTGCCAGCTCCCAGCTACAGAGCTCCTACGAGCAGTACTTC,CASSQLQSSYEQYF
TRBV29-1,TRBD2,TRBJ2-5,.,TGCAGCGTGAAACTAGCGGGGGGGCTCTATGAGACCCAGTACTTC,CSVKLAGGLYETQYF
TRBV28,.,TRBJ2-1,.,TGTGCCAGCAGTCCCTCGGAGGCCACGGGTGAGCAGTTCTTC,CASSPSEATGEQFF
TRBV27,TRBD2,TRBJ2-1,.,TGTGCCAGCAGATATACCGGGACTAGCGTATACAATGAGCAGTTCTTC,CASRYTGTSVYNEQFF
TRBV6-6,.,TRBJ1-2,.,TGTGCCAGCAGTTCTCTTGACAGTGGGATATGGGGCTACACCTTC,CASSSLDSGIWGYTF
TRBV5-6,.,TRBJ2-7,.,TGTGCCAGCAGCTTGGCCGACCTCGAGCGGGCGTACGAGCAGTACTTC,CASSLADLERAYEQYF
TRBV28,.,TRBJ2-7,.,TGTGCCAGCAGCCCACCCAGGATGGAGGTACGCTACGAGCAGTACTTC,CASSPPRMEVRYEQYF
TRBV28,TRBD1,TRBJ1-5,.,TGTGCCAGCAGTTTATACAATGGGACAGGGGCGTCTATCAATCAGCCCCAGCATTTT,CASSLYNGTGASINQPQHF
TRBV20-1,.,TRBJ2-3,.,TGCAGTGCTCTTATCACAGATACGCAGTATTTT,CSALITDTQYF
TRBV7-2,TRBD1,TRBJ2-1,once,TGTGCCAGCAGCCAGCCGGACAGGGAGCCCTCCTACAATGAGCAGTTCTTC,CASSQPDREPSYNEQFF
TRBV5-1,TRBD1,TRBJ2-4,.,TGCGCCAGCAGCTGGGGGACAGGGGACATTCAGTACTTC,CASSWGTGDIQYF
TRBV4-1,TRBD1,TRBJ1-6,few,TGCGCCAGCAGCCAGCGACTTGGACAGGGAAATTCACCCCTCCACTTT,CASSQRLGQGNSPLHF
TRBV5-1,.,TRBJ2-7,once,TGCGCCAGCAGCTTGGCTACAGGAAGCTCCTACGAGCAGTACTTC,CASSLATGSSYEQYF
TRBV5-4,TRBD2,TRBJ2-5,.,TGTGCCAGCAGCTTGGAACTAGCGGGACGGGAGACCCAGTACTTC,CASSLELAGRETQYF
TRBV18,.,TRBJ2-7,.,TGTGCCAGCTCACGGGGCCGAAACGAGCAGTACTTC,CASSRGRNEQYF
TRBV18,TRBD1,TRBJ2-7,.,TGTGCCAGCTCATCCGGACAGGTCTCCGAGCAGTACTTC,CASSSGQVSEQYF
TRBV15,.,TRBJ1-2,.,TGTGCCACCAGCAGAGGCCCAGAACCAAACTATGGCTACACCTTC,CATSRGPEPNYGYTF
TRBV7-2,TRBD2,TRBJ2-3,.,TGTGCCAGCAGCTCGGGACTAGCGGGAGTTGGTACGCAGTATTTT,CASSSGLAGVGTQYF
TRBV7-6,TRBD1,TRBJ2-7,.,TGTGCCAGCAGCTTGACAGGGGGGTCCTACGAGCAGTACTTC,CASSLTGGSYEQYF
TRBV5-5,.,TRBJ1-1,.,TGTGCCAGCAGTCGGGGAGATTCTGAAGCTTTCTTT,CASSRGDSEAFF
TRBV4-2,TRBD2,TRBJ2-5,once,TGTGCCAGCAGCCAAGATTTTAGCGGGAGGTCAGAGACCCAGTACTTC,CASSQDFSGRSETQYF
TRBV28,.,TRBJ2-1,.,TGTGCCAGCACCGACCGGGGGAAGAAGCAGTTCTTC,CASTDRGKKQFF
TRBV6-6,.,TRBJ2-5,.,TGTGCCAGCAGAGGACAGCTCCAGGAGACCCAGTACTTC,CASRGQLQETQYF
TRBV27,.,TRBJ1-2,.,TGTGCCAGCAGTCCCCTCGGTCCCCATGGCTACACCTTC,CASSPLGPHGYTF
TRBV2,.,TRBJ2-2,once,TGTGCCAGCAGCCCTAGCGCGAACACCGGGGAGCTGTTTTTT,CASSPSANTGELFF
TRBV16,TRBD1,TRBJ2-2,.,TGTGCCAGCAGCCTCTCAGGGGGCCACGGGGAGCTGTTTTTT,CASSLSGGHGELFF
TRBV19,TRBD2,TRBJ2-1,.,TGTGCCAGTAGTATGTTAGCGGGAGCCGATGAGCAGTTCTTC,CASSMLAGADEQFF
TRBV5-1,TRBD1,TRBJ1-6,.,TGCGCCAGCACTTCGACCGGACAGGGAGGGAATTCACCCCTCCACTTT,CASTSTGQGGNSPLHF
TRBV30,TRBD2,TRBJ2-1,.,TGTGCCTGGGCTAGCGGGAGGCCACCCTACAATGAGCAGTTCTTC,CAWASGRPPYNEQFF
TRBV7-7,.,TRBJ2-2,.,TGTGCCAGCAGCTTTAGTGCGGGTTACACCGGGGAGCTGTTTTTT,CASSFSAGYTGELFF
TRBV6-6,TRBD1,TRBJ2-7,.,TGTGCCAGCAGTTCATCCGGGACAGGACGGTACGAGCAGTACTTC,CASSSSGTGRYEQYF
TRBV9,.,TRBJ1-5,once,TGTGCCAGCGGTGAGGGATTGGATCAGCCCCAGCATTTT,CASGEGLDQPQHF
TRBV27,TRBD1,TRBJ1-4,.,TGTGCCAGCAGTTTAGGGACAGGGGTTAGTGCTAATGAAAAACTGTTTTTT,CASSLGTGVSANEKLFF
TRBV6-1,.,TRBJ1-5,.,TGTGCCAGCAGTGCCTCATACAGGAGTAATAGCAATCAGCCCCAGCATTTT,CASSASYRSNSNQPQHF
TRBV7-9,TRBD2,TRBJ2-7,.,TGTGCCAGCACGGTGGGAAGCGGGGGGGCCCACGAGCAGTACTTC,CASTVGSGGAHEQYF
TRBV27,TRBD1,TRBJ1-6,.,TGTGCCAGCAGTCCCACATCGACAGGGTTAGATTCACCCCTCCACTTT,CASSPTSTGLDSPLHF
TRBV6-1,.,TRBJ1-6,.,TGTGCCAGCAATTTCTCCCCGTCCTATAATTCACCCCTCCACTTT,CASNFSPSYNSPLHF
TRBV5-1,TRBD1,TRBJ1-1,.,TGCGCCAGCAGGGTCAGGGGGGACACTGAAGCTTTCTTT,CASRVRGDTEAFF
TRBV27,TRBD2,TRBJ2-7,.,TGTGCCAGCAGTCCCGATAGCGGGGGAACCTACGAGCAGTACTTC,CASSPDSGGTYEQYF
TRBV10-3,TRBD1,TRBJ2-3,.,TGTGCCATCAATACGGACAGGGGAAAGGATACGCAGTATTTT,CAINTDRGKDTQYF
TRBV7-3,TRBD2,TRBJ2-7,once,TGTGCCAGCAGCTTAAGCCGGGAGGCTCACGAGCAGTACTTC,CASSLSREAHEQYF
TRBV6-6,TRBD1,TRBJ2-5,.,TGTGCCAGCAGTCCTCAGGACAGGGCCGGAGAGACCCAGTACTTC,CASSPQDRAGETQYF
TRBV5-6,TRBD1,TRBJ2-7,.,TGTGCCAGCAGCCCCCTGGACAGGGACGTTGGCGAGCAGTACTTC,CASSPLDRDVGEQYF
TRBV6-5,.,TRBJ1-6,.,TGTGCCAGCAGTTCAAGCTTAGATAATTCACCCCTCCACTTT,CASSSSLDNSPLHF
TRBV27,TRBD1,TRBJ1-2,.,TGTGCCAGCGGTTTGGCCCAGCGGACAGGGGTCCGGTATGGCTACACCTTC,CASGLAQRTGVRYGYTF
TRBV10-1,TRBD2,TRBJ2-3,.,TGCGCCAGCAGTGTAAATCCCCCGGGACTAGCGGGGGGACCTAGCACAGATACGCAGTATTTT,CASSVNPPGLAGGPSTDTQYF
TRBV6-1,.,TRBJ2-7,.,TGTGCCAGCACCCGCCGGGGATTGGAGTACGAGCAGTACTTC,CASTRRGLEYEQYF